Each of the 27 T cell receptor beta chains below was sequenced from the same sample in a study of molecular identifiers for immune sequencing clone quantification. TCRdb re-called the PCR reads through MiXCR, storing one row per CDR3 protein. Of some 65,000 distinct CDR3 sequences in the sample, around 18% were seen once. Sample: naive CD8+ T cells from blood, with Jurkat cell RNA spiked in. Subset noted: FACS-sorted CD8+CD4-CCR7+CD45RA+ naive T cells. All receptors derive from a human donor in good health. Some libraries in this study had Jurkat cell RNA spiked in.

This clonotype was detected ten times or more. The chain combines TRBV11-3 with TRBJ1-1; TRBD1 is a possible D gene (5 bases). This CDR3 is 12 amino acids long. The V gene's germline CDR1 is SGHNT and CDR2 YENEEA. The germline V and J ends were trimmed by 4 bases and 8 bases, with 11 bases remaining between them. CDR3 loop: CASSSDSPEAFF. Here the CDR3 DNA reads TGTGCCAGCAGCTCCGACAGCCCCGAAGCTTTCTTT.

This clonotype was detected ten times or more. The V gene is TRBV29-1, the J gene TRBJ1-1, with D hard to call. The CDR3 length is 11 residues. CDR1 SQVTM and CDR2 ANQGSEA come from the germline V gene. CDR3 in amino acids: CSFSGGTEAFF. The CDR3, as DNA: TGCAGTTTTTCCGGTGGTACTGAAGCTTTCTTT.

This clonotype was observed many times. This sequence joins TRBV4-1 and TRBJ2-2, with TRBD2 identical over 7 bases. This CDR3 is built from 19 residues. The V gene end was trimmed by 1 base and the J gene end by 3 bases; junction bases not matched to a gene: 14. Germline lookup yields CDR1 MGHRA and CDR2 YSYEKL. The CDR3 DNA reads as TGCGCCAGCAGCCAAGTTTTTGGGGGGGAGGGGTTGGACACCGGGGAGCTGTTTTTT. Amino acid sequence: CASSQVFGGEGLDTGELFF.

This clonotype was observed at least ten times. The V call is TRBV7-9, the J call TRBJ2-3; 8 bases align to TRBD2. The V gene end was trimmed by 5 bases and the J gene end by 4 bases; junction bases not matched to a gene: 11. The CDR3 consists of 16 residues. Germline CDR1 reads SEHNR; CDR2 reads FQNEAQ (reference sequence). The CDR3 region is CASSQPGAGASDTQYF. For the CDR3, the DNA is TGTGCCAGCAGCCAGCCGGGAGCGGGGGCCTCAGATACGCAGTATTTT.

This clonotype was seen many times. The rearrangement joins TRBV6-5 to TRBJ2-1, with 8 bases lining up with TRBD1. Germline V gene lookup returns CDR1 MNHEY and CDR2 SVGAGI. The CDR3 covers 15 residues. V lost 6 bases to trimming and J lost 4 bases; unmatched junction nucleotides: 8. CDR3 nucleotide sequence: TGTGCCAGCAGAGTAACCAGGGGGCATTACAATGAGCAGTTCTTC. It codes for CASRVTRGHYNEQFF.

The sample holds many counts of this clonotype. The chain couples TRBV20-1 to TRBJ2-1; D gene ambiguous. CDR3 size: 15 residues. The germline V gene has CDR1 DFQATT and CDR2 SNEGSKA (reference sequence). Trimming removed 0 bases at V and 0 bases at J, with 9 bases between. The DNA for the CDR3 is TGCAGTGCTAGAGAGCCCGGCGGCTCCTACAATGAGCAGTTCTTC. Translating gives CSAREPGGSYNEQFF.

The chain uses TRBV13 and TRBJ2-7, with D possibly matching TRBD1 (5 bases). Trimming cost V 5 bases and J 1 base, with 21 bases left between them. CDR3 length equals 17 residues. Germline V CDR1 and CDR2: PRHDT, FYEKMQ (reference sequence). The CDR3 DNA is TGTGCCAGCAGCCTAGTCGTCGGCAAGGGGTTATCCTACGAGCAGTACTTC. It translates to CASSLVVGKGLSYEQYF.

This clonotype was seen ten or more times. This rearrangement joins TRBV28 to TRBJ2-3; D assignment may be TRBD1 or TRBD2 (5 bases each). The CDR3 extends over 17 amino acids. Germline V CDR1 and CDR2: MDHEN, SYDVKM. Trimming took off 6 bases at V and 1 base at J, with 20 bases between the two ends. The DNA of the CDR3 is TGTGCCAGCAGGGATCATGAGGGGATCGAAGGCACAGATACGCAGTATTTT. Protein: CASRDHEGIEGTDTQYF.

On this clonotype itself: This may come from a read error, since a much larger clone is one base off. The rearrangement uses TRBV20-1 and TRBJ1-3; a possible D gene is TRBD1 (5 bases). The CDR3 sequence is 14 residues long. Germline V gene lookup returns CDR1 DFQATT and CDR2 SNEGSKA (reference sequence). CDR3 sequence: CGARDIGVGNTIYF. The CDR3 coding sequence is TGCGGTGCTAGAGATATAGGGGTTGGAAACACCATATATTTT.

This clonotype was recorded once. No conserved phenylalanine or tryptophan is present at the end of the CDR3, so a read error is the likely explanation. It is unclear where the CDR3 begins or ends on the DNA, so no DNA is shown, and the CDR3 is as TCRdb lists it. This rearrangement joins TRBV6-1 to TRBJ2-5. Germline lookup yields CDR1 MNHNS and CDR2 SASEGT. The CDR3 is made up of 15 amino acids, end residues included. This CDR3 is CASSDFMSFQETQDG.

This chain joins TRBV6-1 and TRBJ2-7; a weak D match, TRBD2 (6 bases). Trimming left V 1 base short and J 6 bases short, with 13 bases between. The CDR3 length is 14 residues. The germline V gene has CDR1 MNHNS and CDR2 SASEGT. CDR3 protein: CASSEVLGGTEQYF. The CDR3 region has the DNA TGTGCCAGCAGTGAAGTTCTCGGCGGGACCGAGCAGTACTTC.

This clonotype was observed a handful of times. The chain has TRBV7-9 and TRBJ2-7, with a possible D match to TRBD2 (6 bases). The CDR3 loop spans 16 amino acids. Between the trimmed V and J ends, which lost 5 bases and 0 bases, there was a span of 17 bases. Per germline, CDR1 SEHNR and CDR2 FQNEAQ (reference sequence). In DNA form, the CDR3 reads TGTGCCAGCAGCGGGCGAGAGGAGGGTCTCTCCTACGAGCAGTACTTC. It translates to CASSGREEGLSYEQYF.

This clonotype was seen more than once but under ten times. This chain connects TRBV7-6 to TRBJ2-3; either TRBD1 or TRBD2 may fit D (5 bases each). CDR1 is SGHVS and CDR2 is FNYEAQ in the germline V gene. V lost 5 bases and J lost 0, with 18 bases in between. CDR3 length equals 17 residues. The CDR3 is CASSHLAGTLSTDTQYF. Here the CDR3 DNA reads TGTGCCAGCAGCCACCTGGCCGGGACCCTTAGCACAGATACGCAGTATTTT. Based on the CDR3 plus reference TRBV7-6 and TRBJ2-3, the full variable domain is GAGVSQSPRYKVTKRGQDVALRCDPISGHVSLYWYRQALGQGPEFLTYFNYEAQQDKSGLPNDRFSAERPEGSISTLTIQRTEQRDSAMYRCASSHLAGTLSTDTQYFGPGTRLTVL.

A remark on this clonotype: At one end, the junction sequence differs from germline, possibly due to a read error. This chain links TRBV27 with TRBJ2-6; D is undetermined. The CDR3 is 16 residues long. Looked up from germline, CDR1 is MNHEY and CDR2 is SMNVEV (reference sequence). CDR3 protein: CASSFVGNSEANVLTF. CDR3 coding DNA: TGTGCCAGCAGTTTTGTCGGAAACTCTGAGGCCAACGTCCTGACTTTC.

This clonotype came up many times. V gene TRBV19 combines with J gene TRBJ2-5; D is possibly TRBD1 or TRBD2 (5 bases each). The V end was cut by 6 bases, the J end by 3 bases, with 11 bases between. This CDR3 is built from 13 residues. From germline, CDR1 is LNHDA and CDR2 SQIVND (reference sequence). The CDR3 spells CASRRLGEETQYF. The DNA of the CDR3 is TGTGCCAGTAGGAGGTTGGGGGAAGAGACCCAGTACTTC.

The rearrangement links TRBV5-4 to TRBJ2-7, with 9 bases that match TRBD1. This CDR3 is 15 amino acids long. Per germline, CDR1 SGHNT and CDR2 YYREEE (reference sequence). V lost 4 bases to trimming and J lost 8 bases; unmatched junction nucleotides: 13. CDR3 nucleotide sequence: TGTGCCAGCAGCGGAGGACAGGGGCACAACGAGCAGCAGTACTTC. Translation: CASSGGQGHNEQQYF.

The chain couples TRBV11-2 to TRBJ2-1; no reliable D call. The CDR3 totals 11 residues. The V gene's germline CDR1 is SGHAT and CDR2 FQNNGV. The V and J ends lost 3 bases and 8 bases respectively, with 5 bases between them. CDR3 sequence: CASSFGHEQFF. The CDR3 bases are TGTGCCAGCAGCTTCGGTCATGAGCAGTTCTTC.

For this clonotype: Compared with germline, one end of the junction differs, possibly owing to a read error. V and J are TRBV7-2 and TRBJ2-3; D is possibly TRBD2 (6 bases). The germline V gene encodes CDR1 SGHTA and CDR2 FQGNSA. This CDR3 contains 15 residues. CDR3 region: CANSFSGISTDTQYF. The CDR3 DNA follows: TGTGCCAACAGCTTTAGCGGAATCAGCACAGATACGCAGTATTTT.

In the case of this clonotype: Just one base apart from a much larger clone, this may be a read error. V usage is TRBV5-3 and J usage is TRBJ2-3; 8 bases match TRBD1. TRBV5-3 is filed as an ORF, its function uncertain. V lost 8 bases, J lost 4 bases, and 9 bases stayed unmatched. There are 14 residues in the CDR3. The CDR3 DNA sequence: TGTGCCAGCAGCCTTGGACAGGGCCCAGATACGCAGTATTTT. It codes for CASSLGQGPDTQYF.

Ten or more counts support this clonotype. CDR3: CASSQDRAPTYEQYF. The CDR3 nucleotides are TGCGCCAGCAGCCAAGACAGGGCCCCTACCTACGAGCAGTACTTC. The gene calls are TRBV4-3 and TRBJ2-7, with D possibly TRBD1 on 5 matching bases. Germline lookup yields CDR1 LGHNA and CDR2 YSLEER. V was shortened by 0 bases and J by 2 bases, with 11 bases between the two germline ends. This CDR3 is built from 15 residues.

V is TRBV6-5 and J is TRBJ2-2; the D gene is possibly TRBD2 (5 bases). With 0 bases removed from V and 3 bases from J, the gap between germline ends came to 14 bases. The CDR3 runs to 17 residues. CDR1 and CDR2 (germline): MNHEY, SVGAGI. The CDR3 region is CASSYSRSSAYTGELFF. CDR3 coding DNA: TGTGCCAGCAGTTACTCGAGGAGTAGCGCCTACACCGGGGAGCTGTTTTTT.

This clonotype was counted ten times or more. The V and J genes are TRBV19 and TRBJ1-5, with D perhaps TRBD1 (6 bases). Germline V lookup: CDR1 LNHDA, CDR2 SQIVND (reference sequence). V was clipped by 10 bases and J by 2 bases, with 24 bases between them. The CDR3 is 17 residues long. The CDR3 nucleotides are TGTGCCACCTCCCCCGGCAGGGGAGGTAAGGGCAATCAGCCCCAGCATTTT. Residues: CATSPGRGGKGNQPQHF.

J is TRBJ2-1 and V is TRBV3-1, with D possibly TRBD2 on 7 matching bases. In germline, CDR1 is LGHDT, CDR2 YNNKEL (reference sequence). The CDR3 loop spans 17 amino acids. Between the trimmed V and J ends, which lost 1 base and 3 bases, there was a span of 16 bases. CDR3 sequence: CASSQGGGRSNYNEQFF. DNA of the CDR3: TGTGCCAGCAGCCAAGGGGGGGGGCGGTCGAACTACAATGAGCAGTTCTTC.

Comment on this clonotype: With a much larger clone just one base away, this may be a read error. This chain links TRBV28 with TRBJ2-7; D call uncertain. Trimming removed 3 bases at V and 9 bases at J, with 9 bases between. The CDR3 spans 11 residues. Germline loops: CDR1 MDHEN, CDR2 SYDVKM. The CDR3 DNA sequence: TGTGCCAGCAGTTTCCTCCACGGGCAGTACTTC. Protein product: CASSFLHGQYF.

The gene calls are TRBV28 and TRBJ2-5, with TRBD2 identical over 9 bases. The germline V gene has CDR1 MDHEN and CDR2 SYDVKM. V gave up 7 bases and J gave up 4 bases; unmatched junction bases: 13. The CDR3 extends over 16 amino acids. The CDR3, as DNA: TGTGCCAGCACCCGGGGGACTAGCATTTGGGCAGAGACCCAGTACTTC. Amino acids: CASTRGTSIWAETQYF.

This clonotype was detected many times. The chain uses TRBV7-2 and TRBJ2-2; D unclear. The germline V gene has CDR1 SGHTA and CDR2 FQGNSA. CDR3 length: 13 amino acids. V was clipped by 5 bases and J by 5 bases, with 9 bases between them. CDR3 in DNA: TGTGCCAGCAGCCTACAGATAACCGGGGAGCTGTTTTTT. This sequence encodes CASSLQITGELFF.

There are many counts of this clonotype. The chain joins TRBV6-2 or TRBV6-3 to TRBJ2-2, with 7 bases that match TRBD2. J gave up 1 base and V 6 bases, and 5 bases lay outside the gene matches. Germline values: CDR1 MNHEY, CDR2 SVGEGT. The CDR3 runs 15 residues. CDR3 loop: CASRDLAVNTGELFF. The CDR3 DNA reads as TGTGCCAGCAGGGACCTAGCGGTGAACACCGGGGAGCTGTTTTTT.